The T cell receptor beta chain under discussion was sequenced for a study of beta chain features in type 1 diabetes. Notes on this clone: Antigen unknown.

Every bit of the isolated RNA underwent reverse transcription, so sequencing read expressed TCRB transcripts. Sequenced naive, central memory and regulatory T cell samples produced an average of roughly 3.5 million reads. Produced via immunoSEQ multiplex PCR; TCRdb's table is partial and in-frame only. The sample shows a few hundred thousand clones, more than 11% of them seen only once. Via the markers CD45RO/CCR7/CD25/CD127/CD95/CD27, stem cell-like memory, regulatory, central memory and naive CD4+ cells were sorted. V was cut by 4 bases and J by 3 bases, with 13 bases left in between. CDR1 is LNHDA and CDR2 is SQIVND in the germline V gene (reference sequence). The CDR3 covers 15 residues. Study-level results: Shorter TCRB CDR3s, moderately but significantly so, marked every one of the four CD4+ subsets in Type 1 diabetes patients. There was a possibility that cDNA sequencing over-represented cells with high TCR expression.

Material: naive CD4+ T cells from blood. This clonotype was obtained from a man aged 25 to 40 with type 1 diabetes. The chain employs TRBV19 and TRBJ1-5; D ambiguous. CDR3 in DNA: TGTGCCAGTAGTACACAGAGAAGTGACAATCAGCCCCAGCATTTT. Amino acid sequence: CASSTQRSDNQPQHF.